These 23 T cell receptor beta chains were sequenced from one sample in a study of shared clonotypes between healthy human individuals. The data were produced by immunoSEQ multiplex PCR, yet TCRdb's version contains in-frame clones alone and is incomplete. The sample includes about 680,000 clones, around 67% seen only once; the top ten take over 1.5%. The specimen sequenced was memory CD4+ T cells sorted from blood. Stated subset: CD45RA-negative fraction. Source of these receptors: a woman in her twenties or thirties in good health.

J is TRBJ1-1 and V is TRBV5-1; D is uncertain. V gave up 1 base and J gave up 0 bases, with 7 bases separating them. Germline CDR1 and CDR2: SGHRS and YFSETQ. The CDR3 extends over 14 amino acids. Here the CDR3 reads CASSLNGLNTEAFF. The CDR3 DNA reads TGCGCCAGCAGCTTGAACGGACTGAACACTGAAGCTTTCTTT.

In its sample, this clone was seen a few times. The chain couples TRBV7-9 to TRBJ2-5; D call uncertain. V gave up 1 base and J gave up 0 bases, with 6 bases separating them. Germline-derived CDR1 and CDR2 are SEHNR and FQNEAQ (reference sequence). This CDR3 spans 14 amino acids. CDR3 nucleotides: TGTGCCAGCAGCTTAGGCCGCGACCAAGAGACCCAGTACTTC. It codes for CASSLGRDQETQYF.

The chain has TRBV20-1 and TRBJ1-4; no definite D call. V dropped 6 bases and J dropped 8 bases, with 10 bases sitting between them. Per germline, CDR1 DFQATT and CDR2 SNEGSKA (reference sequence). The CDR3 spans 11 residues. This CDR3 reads CSARTEEKLFF. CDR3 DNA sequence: TGCAGTGCCCGCACGGAGGAAAAACTGTTTTTT.

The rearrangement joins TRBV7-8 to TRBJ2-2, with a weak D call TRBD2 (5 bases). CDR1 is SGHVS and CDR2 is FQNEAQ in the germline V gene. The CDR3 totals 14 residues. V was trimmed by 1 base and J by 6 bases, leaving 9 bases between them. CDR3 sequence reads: CASSLDPGAGELFF. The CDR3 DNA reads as TGTGCCAGCAGCTTAGACCCCGGGGCCGGGGAGCTGTTTTTT. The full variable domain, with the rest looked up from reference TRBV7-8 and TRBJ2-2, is GAGVSQSPRYKVAKRGQDVALRCDPISGHVSLFWYQQALGQGPEFLTYFQNEAQLDKSGLPSDRFFAERPEGSVSTLKIQRTQQEDSAVYLCASSLDPGAGELFFGEGSRLTVL.

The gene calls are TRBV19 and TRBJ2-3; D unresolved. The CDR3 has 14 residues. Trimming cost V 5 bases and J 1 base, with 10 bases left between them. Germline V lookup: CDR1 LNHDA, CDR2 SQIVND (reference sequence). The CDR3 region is CASSDDIGTDTQYF. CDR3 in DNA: TGTGCCAGTAGTGACGATATCGGCACAGATACGCAGTATTTT.

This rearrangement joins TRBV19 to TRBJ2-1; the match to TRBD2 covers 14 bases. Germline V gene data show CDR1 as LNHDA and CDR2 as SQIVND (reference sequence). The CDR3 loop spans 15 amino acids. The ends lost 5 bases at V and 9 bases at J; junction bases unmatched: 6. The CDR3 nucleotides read TGTGCCAGTAGTTTGACTAGCGGGAGGGTGGGTGAGCAGTTCTTC. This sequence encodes CASSLTSGRVGEQFF.

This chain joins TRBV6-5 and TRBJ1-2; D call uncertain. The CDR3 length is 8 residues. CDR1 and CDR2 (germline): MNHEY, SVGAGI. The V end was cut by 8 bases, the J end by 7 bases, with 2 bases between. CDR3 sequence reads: CASAGYTF. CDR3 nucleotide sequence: TGTGCCAGCGCTGGCTACACCTTC.

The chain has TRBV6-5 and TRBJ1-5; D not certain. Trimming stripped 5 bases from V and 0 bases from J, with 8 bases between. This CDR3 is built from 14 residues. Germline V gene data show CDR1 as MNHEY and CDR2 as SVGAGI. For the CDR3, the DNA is TGTGCCAGCAGTCAATCATATAGCAATCAGCCCCAGCATTTT. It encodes CASSQSYSNQPQHF.

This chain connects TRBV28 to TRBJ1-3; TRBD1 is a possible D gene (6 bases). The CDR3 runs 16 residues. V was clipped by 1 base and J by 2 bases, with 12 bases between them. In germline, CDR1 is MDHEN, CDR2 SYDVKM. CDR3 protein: CASSLSAGGTGNTIYF. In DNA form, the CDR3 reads TGTGCCAGCAGTTTATCAGCGGGGGGCACTGGAAACACCATATATTTT.

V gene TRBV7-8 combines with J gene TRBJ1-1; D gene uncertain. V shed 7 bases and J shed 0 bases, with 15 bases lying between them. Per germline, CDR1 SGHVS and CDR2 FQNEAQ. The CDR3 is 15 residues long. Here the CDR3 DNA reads TGTGCCAGCATAACATATCGGGGTATGAACACTGAAGCTTTCTTT. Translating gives CASITYRGMNTEAFF.

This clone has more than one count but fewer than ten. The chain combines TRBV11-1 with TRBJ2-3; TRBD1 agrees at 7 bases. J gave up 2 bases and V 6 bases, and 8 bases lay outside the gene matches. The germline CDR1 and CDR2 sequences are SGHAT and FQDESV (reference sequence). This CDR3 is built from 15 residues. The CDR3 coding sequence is TGTGCCAGCAGGCGAACAGGGGCCGACACAGATACGCAGTATTTT. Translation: CASRRTGADTDTQYF.

The CDR3 loop reads CASSLVGFSERPYGYTF. The CDR3 DNA sequence: TGTGCCAGCAGCTTAGTCGGCTTTAGTGAGCGCCCCTATGGCTACACCTTC. The V and J genes are TRBV11-2 and TRBJ1-2; D uncertain. Trimming removed 1 base from V and 4 bases from J, with 19 bases in between. The CDR3 totals 17 residues. CDR1 is SGHAT, CDR2 FQNNGV, per germline.

The CDR3 sequence is CASRGHHQGETQYF. DNA of the CDR3: TGTGCCAGCAGGGGCCACCACCAAGGGGAGACCCAGTACTTC. The genes are TRBV28 and TRBJ2-5; D remains ambiguous. This CDR3 contains 14 residues. Germline V gives CDR1 MDHEN, CDR2 SYDVKM. The V gene lost 6 bases and the J gene lost 5 bases, with 16 bases spanning the gap.

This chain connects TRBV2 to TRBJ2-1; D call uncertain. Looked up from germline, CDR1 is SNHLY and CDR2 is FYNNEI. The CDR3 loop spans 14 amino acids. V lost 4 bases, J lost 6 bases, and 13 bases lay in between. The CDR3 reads CASSVNSPLNEQFF. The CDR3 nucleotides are TGTGCCAGCAGTGTTAACTCCCCTCTCAATGAGCAGTTCTTC.

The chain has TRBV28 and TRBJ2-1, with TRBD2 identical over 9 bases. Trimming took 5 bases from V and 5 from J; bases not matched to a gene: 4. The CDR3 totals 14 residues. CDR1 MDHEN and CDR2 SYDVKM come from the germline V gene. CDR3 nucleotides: TGTGCCAGCAGTAGGACTAGCGTAAACAATGAGCAGTTCTTC. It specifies CASSRTSVNNEQFF.

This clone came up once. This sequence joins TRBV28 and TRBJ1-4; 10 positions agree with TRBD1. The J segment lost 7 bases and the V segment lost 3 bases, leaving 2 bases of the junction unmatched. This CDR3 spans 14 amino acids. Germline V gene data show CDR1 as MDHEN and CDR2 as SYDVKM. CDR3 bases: TGTGCCAGCAGTTTGGGGACAGGGGTTGAAAAACTGTTTTTT. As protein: CASSLGTGVEKLFF.

CDR3 in DNA: TGTGCCAGCAGCTTACAGGGAAACAGTCCCTACGAGCAGTACTTC. It encodes CASSLQGNSPYEQYF. This sequence joins TRBV7-8 and TRBJ2-7; weak D call: TRBD1 (5 bases). V was trimmed by 2 bases and J by 2 bases, leaving 13 bases between them. The CDR3 has 15 residues. Germline V gene data show CDR1 as SGHVS and CDR2 as FQNEAQ.

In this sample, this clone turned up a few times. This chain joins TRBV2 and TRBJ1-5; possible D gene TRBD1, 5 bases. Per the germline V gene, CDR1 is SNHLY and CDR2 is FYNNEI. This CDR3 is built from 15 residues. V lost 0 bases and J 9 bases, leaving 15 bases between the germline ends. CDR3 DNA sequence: TGTGCCAGCAGTGAAGCGCTTGGGGACCTGGGGCCCCAGCATTTT. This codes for CASSEALGDLGPQHF.

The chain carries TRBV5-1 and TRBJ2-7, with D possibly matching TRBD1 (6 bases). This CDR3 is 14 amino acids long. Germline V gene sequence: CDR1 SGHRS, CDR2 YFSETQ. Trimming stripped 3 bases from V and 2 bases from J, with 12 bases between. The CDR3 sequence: CASSWNREAYEQYF. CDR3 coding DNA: TGCGCCAGCAGCTGGAACAGGGAAGCCTACGAGCAGTACTTC.

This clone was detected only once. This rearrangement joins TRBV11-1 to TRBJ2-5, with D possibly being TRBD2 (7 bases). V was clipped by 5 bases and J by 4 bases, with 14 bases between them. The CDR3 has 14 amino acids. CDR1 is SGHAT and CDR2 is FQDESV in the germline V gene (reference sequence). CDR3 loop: CASSQRGGRETQYF. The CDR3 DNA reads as TGTGCCAGCAGCCAGAGGGGGGGGCGAGAGACCCAGTACTTC.

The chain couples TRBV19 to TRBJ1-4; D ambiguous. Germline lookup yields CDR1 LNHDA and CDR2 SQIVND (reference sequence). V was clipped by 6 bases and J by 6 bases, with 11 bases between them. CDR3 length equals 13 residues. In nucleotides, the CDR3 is TGTGCCAGTAGGGGTAATTCTGATGAAAAACTGTTTTTT. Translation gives CASRGNSDEKLFF.

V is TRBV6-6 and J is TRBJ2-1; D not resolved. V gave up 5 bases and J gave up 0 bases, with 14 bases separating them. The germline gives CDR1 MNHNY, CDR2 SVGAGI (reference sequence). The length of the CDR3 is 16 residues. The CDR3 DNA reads TGTGCCAGCAGTGTCGATAGCAGGAGCTCCTACAATGAGCAGTTCTTC. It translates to CASSVDSRSSYNEQFF.

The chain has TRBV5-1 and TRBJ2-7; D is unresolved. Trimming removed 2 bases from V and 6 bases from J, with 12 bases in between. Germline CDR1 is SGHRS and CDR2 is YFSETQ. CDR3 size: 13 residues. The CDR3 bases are TGCGCCAGCAGCTTTTTGACTGACGGCGAGCAGTACTTC. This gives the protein CASSFLTDGEQYF.